This T cell receptor (beta chain) was identified in a study of Ad26.COV2.S vaccination and SARS-CoV-2 variants. Described treatment: about 20 received Ad26.COV2.S at low or high dose, single or two shots; roughly five received placebo; per-sample allocation not given. Sample collection was performed on day 63 after the first vaccine or placebo injection. It was Wuhan-strain SARS-CoV-2 spike that the Ad26 vaccine vector expressed. TCRdb's table, derived via immunoSEQ multiplex PCR, lists solely in-frame clones and lacks some. The sample has about 400,000 clones; 75% to 90% are singletons. V shed 3 bases and J shed 0 bases, with 12 bases lying between them. The CDR3 runs 16 residues. Per germline, CDR1 MNHNY and CDR2 SVGAGI (reference sequence).

The chain joins TRBV6-6 to TRBJ1-5; D call uncertain. Sequencing used peripheral blood, obtained in a trial of Ad26.COV2.S vaccine versus placebo. The receptor was isolated from a person between 18 and 65 years old who received the Ad26.COV2.S COVID-19 vaccine or a placebo. The CDR3 sequence is CASSYRLGDSNQPQHF. In DNA form, the CDR3 reads TGTGCCAGCAGTTATAGGTTGGGAGATAGCAATCAGCCCCAGCATTTT.